Reported below is one T cell receptor beta chain. The data originate from a study of cytomegalovirus exposure and HLA in healthy donors. PCR was performed using 60 Vbeta and 13 Jbeta primers. Here immunoSEQ multiplex PCR was the method, and the copy in TCRdb shows in-frame clones only, minus some. There are about 160,000 clones in the sample, with about 1.6% held by the top ten. The sequence was obtained from a woman aged 50 to 60 in good health and CMV-seronegative. The specimen sequenced was PBMCs.

The DNA of the CDR3 is TGTGCCAGCAGTACTAGACAGGGCGGCCTACCCCTCCACTTT. It encodes CASSTRQGGLPLHF. This chain connects TRBV6-5 to TRBJ1-6, with 7 nucleotides matching TRBD1. The CDR3 contains 14 residues. V was clipped by 5 bases and J by 12 bases; unmatched bases: 10. In germline, CDR1 is MNHEY, CDR2 SVGAGI.